What follows are 20 T cell receptor beta chains derived from one specimen sequenced in a study of T-cell reconstitution after alpha-beta-depleted transplantation in children listed by TCRdb under 2016. Study-level results and caveats: Over the following months the frequencies of hyperexpanded clones went down, and after one year T-cell counts and TCRbeta diversity were mostly credited to newly produced T cells.

To prepare the library, PCR was applied. Sequencer: Illumina HiSeq 2500. To normalize quantification of the TCRbeta repertoire, the TCR libraries were built with molecular barcoding that relied on unique molecular identifiers. Clones were called with MiXCR by TCRdb after fastp trimmed the public reads at Q25, and only in-frame beta chains were retained. All rows with the same CDR3 protein become a single entry with the most common DNA and genes. For this sample there are about 290,000 distinct CDR3 sequences; around 7.3% appear just once. The top ten constitute about 8.2% of the sample. This specimen's treatment or condition label, interpreted: allogeneic hematopoietic cell transplantation with graft depleted of TCRalphabeta T cells and CD19 B cells. The antigens of these receptors remain unknown. This sample comprised peripheral blood, obtained 360 days after TCRalphabeta/CD19-depleted stem cell transplant. These receptors were obtained from a female patient between 2 and 15 years old who had a stem cell transplant for Fanconi anemia, so the T cells may come from the graft donor.

This clonotype occurred many times. The chain has TRBV12-3 or TRBV12-4 and TRBJ1-6; 9 bases agree with TRBD1. Trimming removed 1 base from V and 8 bases from J; junction bases left unmatched: 3. There are 15 residues in the CDR3. CDR3 coding DNA: TGTGCCAGCAGTTTAGGCGGGACAGGGCATTCACCCCTCCACTTT. It yields the protein CASSLGGTGHSPLHF.

This clonotype was counted many times. This sequence joins TRBV15 and TRBJ2-1, with TRBD1 matching over 8 bases. The CDR3 length is 15 residues. Germline values: CDR1 LNHNV, CDR2 YYDKDF (reference sequence). J lost 3 bases, V lost 4 bases, and 5 bases had no gene match. CDR3 protein: CATSKRTGNYNEQFF. The CDR3 coding sequence is TGTGCCACCAGCAAGAGGACAGGGAACTACAATGAGCAGTTCTTC.

The chain employs TRBV27 and TRBJ2-2, with a weak D call TRBD1 (5 bases). The V gene's germline CDR1 is MNHEY and CDR2 SMNVEV (reference sequence). This CDR3 region has 15 residues. Deletions cut 5 bases from V and 4 bases from J, with 14 bases between. In nucleotides, the CDR3 is TGTGCCAGCAGTCCCCCCCGACAGTTCACCGGGGAGCTGTTTTTT. Amino acid sequence: CASSPPRQFTGELFF.

J is TRBJ2-3 and V is TRBV4-1, with D uncertain. This CDR3 spans 14 amino acids. CDR1 and CDR2 (germline): MGHRA, YSYEKL. The V and J ends lost 4 bases and 3 bases respectively, with 11 bases between them. CDR3 coding DNA: TGCGCCAGCAGCCCCCGCCGCCGGACAGATACGCAGTATTTT. Translated, it gives CASSPRRRTDTQYF.

This clonotype was picked up a small number of times. The chain combines TRBV7-2 with TRBJ2-1; D might be TRBD1 or TRBD2, each matching 6 bases. The CDR3 runs to 15 residues. Between the trimmed V and J ends, which lost 6 bases and 8 bases, there was a span of 20 bases. Per germline, CDR1 SGHTA and CDR2 FQGNSA. The CDR3 DNA reads as TGTGCCAGCAGTCCGCGGGACACCCGGTGGGATGAGCAGTTCTTC. This sequence encodes CASSPRDTRWDEQFF.

At least ten counts were recorded for this clonotype. The CDR3 DNA follows: TGTGCCAGCAGCACCCAGCGGGGGATAGGACCTTACTACAATGAGCAGTTCTTC. Protein product: CASSTQRGIGPYYNEQFF. The gene calls are TRBV28 and TRBJ2-1; 8 bases align to TRBD2. With 6 bases clipped from V and 3 bases from J, the junction kept 16 bases outside the gene matches. From germline, CDR1 is MDHEN and CDR2 SYDVKM. This CDR3 region has 18 residues.

This clonotype has only a few counts. The chain uses TRBV19 and TRBJ1-6; D uncertain. The CDR3 has 13 amino acids. CDR1 LNHDA and CDR2 SQIVND come from the germline V gene (reference sequence). Trimming shortened V by 6 bases and J by 11 bases, and 14 bases separated the two germline ends. For the CDR3, the DNA is TGTGCCAGTAGCCAGGTGTTTAAGACACCCCTCCACTTT. Its protein product is CASSQVFKTPLHF.

This clonotype showed up many times. The rearrangement uses TRBV6-2 or TRBV6-3 and TRBJ2-3; D ambiguous. Trimming shortened V by 6 bases and J by 1 base, and 5 bases separated the two germline ends. The CDR3 spans 12 residues. Germline V gene data show CDR1 as MNHEY and CDR2 as SVGEGT. CDR3 bases: TGTGCCAGCAGGGACCGCACAGATACGCAGTATTTT. This gives the protein CASRDRTDTQYF.

This clonotype was detected many times. V is TRBV7-7 and J is TRBJ2-5; D gene unclear. This CDR3 region has 13 residues. Per germline, CDR1 SSHAT and CDR2 FNYEAQ (reference sequence). Trimming took off 0 bases at V and 7 bases at J, with 9 bases between the two ends. CDR3 DNA sequence: TGTGCCAGCAGCTTAGCGCCCAAAGGGACCCAGTACTTC. Encoded protein: CASSLAPKGTQYF.

This clonotype was seen at least ten times. The chain is built from TRBV10-3 and TRBJ2-1, with a tentative D call TRBD1 (6 bases). The CDR3 has 15 residues. Trimming shortened V by 3 bases and J by 9 bases, and 18 bases separated the two germline ends. Germline V gene lookup returns CDR1 ENHRY and CDR2 SYGVKD. The CDR3 here is CAISDSTQGGREQFF. The CDR3 DNA reads TGTGCCATCAGTGATAGTACACAGGGTGGTCGTGAGCAGTTCTTC.

Ten or more counts support this clonotype. The V gene is TRBV5-1, the J gene TRBJ2-5, with D unresolved. The ends were cut back, 6 bases at V and 0 bases at J, with 6 bases in the middle. The CDR3 has 12 residues. CDR1 is SGHRS and CDR2 is YFSETQ in the germline V gene. The CDR3 sequence: CASKENQETQYF. Written as DNA, the CDR3 is TGCGCCAGCAAGGAGAACCAAGAGACCCAGTACTTC.

This clonotype has ten or more counts. The chain has TRBV7-2 and TRBJ1-1; D gene unclear. Germline CDR1 and CDR2: SGHTA and FQGNSA. This CDR3 has 13 residues. V was cut by 1 base and J by 1 base, with 4 bases left in between. CDR3 sequence reads: CASSLDQNTEAFF. The CDR3 DNA sequence: TGTGCCAGCAGCTTAGACCAGAACACTGAAGCTTTCTTT. Variable domain in full (rest from reference TRBV7-2 and TRBJ1-1): GAGVSQSPSNKVTEKGKDVELRCDPISGHTALYWYRQSLGQGLEFLIYFQGNSAPDKSGLPSDRFSAERTGGSVSTLTIQRTQQEDSAVYLCASSLDQNTEAFFGQGTRLTVV.

This clonotype came up many times. The gene calls are TRBV10-3 and TRBJ2-2, with a tentative D call TRBD1 (8 bases). The CDR3 runs to 16 residues. V was pared by 7 bases and J by 6 bases, with 21 bases between. Germline V gives CDR1 ENHRY, CDR2 SYGVKD. The CDR3 reads CAITSERTGRAGELFF. The CDR3 DNA reads as TGTGCCATCACCTCGGAAAGGACAGGGAGGGCCGGGGAGCTGTTTTTT.

At least ten counts were recorded for this clonotype. The chain has TRBV11-2 and TRBJ2-1, with D unclear. The V gene lost 4 bases and the J gene lost 7 bases, with 11 bases spanning the gap. The CDR3 contains 13 residues. Germline CDR1 SGHAT, CDR2 FQNNGV. The CDR3 region has the DNA TGTGCCAGCAGCTCCGGTGAAGGGAATGAGCAGTTCTTC. Protein: CASSSGEGNEQFF. The variable domain in full, completed from reference TRBV11-2 and TRBJ2-1, reads EAGVAQSPRYKIIEKRQSVAFWCNPISGHATLYWYQQILGQGPKLLIQFQNNGVVDDSQLPKDRFSAERLKGVDSTLKIQPAKLEDSAVYLCASSSGEGNEQFFGPGTRLTVL.

Many counts were recorded for this clonotype. This chain joins TRBV20-1 and TRBJ1-1; D not certain. The CDR3 contains 14 residues. The germline CDR1 and CDR2 sequences are DFQATT and SNEGSKA (reference sequence). Trimming stripped 4 bases from V and 3 bases from J, with 15 bases between. CDR3 in amino acids: CSATPGALDTEAFF. Here the CDR3 DNA reads TGCAGTGCTACCCCGGGAGCCTTGGACACTGAAGCTTTCTTT.

This clonotype was picked up a small number of times. This chain joins TRBV12-3 or TRBV12-4 and TRBJ2-2; D is perhaps TRBD2 (6 bases). The V end lost 2 bases, the J end lost 5 bases, and 15 bases lay between the germline ends. The length of the CDR3 is 16 residues. The CDR3 coding sequence is TGTGCCAGCAGTTTACGGCGCCCTGGGGGGACCGGGGAGCTGTTTTTT. This codes for CASSLRRPGGTGELFF.

This clonotype was observed at least ten times. The DNA of the CDR3 is TGCGCCAGCAGCTTGTTACTAGGGTCAGAGACCCAGTACTTC. This codes for CASSLLLGSETQYF. V gene TRBV5-1 combines with J gene TRBJ2-5; D may be TRBD2 (5 bases). V dropped 1 base and J dropped 4 bases, with 11 bases sitting between them. The CDR3 runs to 14 residues. Germline-derived CDR1 and CDR2 are SGHRS and YFSETQ.

The V call is TRBV7-3, the J call TRBJ2-1; no firm D call. CDR3 size: 13 residues. The germline V and J ends were trimmed by 3 bases and 3 bases, with 6 bases remaining between them. CDR1 is SGHTA, CDR2 FQGTGA, per germline. The CDR3 sequence is CASSFGNYNEQFF. In DNA form, the CDR3 reads TGTGCCAGCAGCTTTGGGAACTACAATGAGCAGTTCTTC.

This rearrangement joins TRBV7-3 to TRBJ1-1; no firm D call. Trimming removed 5 bases at V and 0 bases at J, with 13 bases between. Per germline, CDR1 SGHTA and CDR2 FQGTGA. The CDR3 sequence is 15 residues long. CDR3 sequence: CASSPAGPMNTEAFF. The CDR3 coding sequence is TGTGCCAGCAGCCCAGCAGGACCTATGAACACTGAAGCTTTCTTT.

V is TRBV2 and J is TRBJ2-3; D is unresolved. Per germline, CDR1 SNHLY and CDR2 FYNNEI. The CDR3 runs to 14 residues. With 7 bases removed from V and 1 base from J, the gap between germline ends came to 12 bases. In DNA, the CDR3 is TGTGCCAGCATTAAGACGTTCGGCACAGATACGCAGTATTTT. It encodes CASIKTFGTDTQYF.